The source of this T cell receptor (beta chain) is a study of cytomegalovirus exposure and HLA in healthy donors. Of note for this clone: What it recognizes is unknown.

The study's findings and limits: The productive fraction for most TCR beta V segments was about 90% or about 30% in an earlier analysis. No immune exposure information besides CMV serostatus was available. Reports showed the classifier diagnosing cytomegalovirus status with high specificity and sensitivity.

The germline V gene encodes CDR1 GTSNPN and CDR2 SVGIG (reference sequence). The CDR3 totals 13 residues. V lost 8 bases, J lost 9 bases, and 20 bases lay in between. The PCR made use of 60 Vbeta and 13 Jbeta primers. Authors' data handling: About 10 million of tens of millions of unique TCR beta chains were shared, per a later count. Sequenced by immunoSEQ multiplex PCR; TCRdb stores in-frame clones only, minus some. V, J and clone size reflect that table, while D and trimming were determined from the DNA. The data hold approximately 50,000 clones, with roughly four fifths observed a single time. The sequence came from a man younger than 45 in good health and CMV-seronegative. The chain employs TRBV30 and TRBJ2-1, with a possible D match to TRBD2 (5 bases). The specimen was PBMCs. The CDR3 spells CAETRSPPFEQFF. The DNA of the CDR3 is TGTGCCGAAACTAGGTCCCCCCCTTTTGAGCAGTTCTTC. Looking up the rest from reference TRBV30 and TRBJ2-1 gives the full variable domain: SQTIHQWPATLVQPVGSPLSLECTVEGTSNPNLYWYRQAAGRGLQLLFYSVGIGQISSEVPQNLSASRPQDRQFILSSKKLLLSDSGFYLCAETRSPPFEQFFGPGTRLTVL.